This TCR beta chain was sequenced in a study of T cells in Graves' hyperthyroidism and ophthalmopathy (dated by TCRdb to about 2019). Notes on the research overall: Peripheral blood was collected at initial diagnosis, before any treatment. The 100 or so discovery patients were divided at random into training and test sets in a 7:3 ratio. After blood sampling, hyperthyroidism patients were treated with methimazole at a starting dose of 30 mg daily, and ophthalmopathy patients were treated with high-dose intravenous methylprednisolone. An independent validation cohort of about 20 hyperthyroidism patients and about 16 patients who later progressed to ophthalmopathy tested prospective prediction of ophthalmopathy. In addition, the study compared T-cell repertoires in thyroid tissue and in blood from roughly 6 Graves' hyperthyroidism patients. TCR V-J signatures able to tell the groups apart were searched for in a discovery cohort of around 95 patients, of whom more than 40 had Graves' ophthalmopathy and around 58 had stable Graves' hyperthyroidism. The paper reports TCR Vbeta CDR3 sequencing of fewer than 150 peripheral blood samples: under 45 ophthalmopathy, about 75 hyperthyroidism and some 17 progressor patients. Overall study outcomes, separate from this receptor: In validation, progression to ophthalmopathy was predicted by the model with around 70% sensitivity and roughly 76% specificity, a median of 6.5 months before onset. Most expanded thyroid clonotypes (frequency above 0.001) were also found in blood, which suggests that blood repertoires may mirror thyroid immune responses. A 13 V-J signature model separated ophthalmopathy from stable hyperthyroidism, with approximately 87% sensitivity and approximately 81% specificity in cross-validation and 80%/75% in testing. No statistical method was used to set the sample size in advance, and investigators knew the group allocation.

The junction carries 5 bases between V and J, which are trimmed by 2 bases and 2 bases respectively. From the cysteine up to the phenylalanine, the CDR3 has a length of 13 residues. This entry keeps only the CDR3 DNA: 39 bases, framed from base 1. For CDR1 and CDR2, the germline V gene lists KGHDR and SFDVKD. The TCR beta CDR3 regions were amplified from the RNA transcripts. A first-round RT-PCR of the TCR CDR3 used the HTBI primer set with the Qiagen OneStep RT-PCR kit. Libraries were constructed in a second round of multiplex PCR, after which size selection and purification were carried out. Paired-end sequencing of the libraries was performed with 100 bp reads on an Illumina HiSeq2000. Under the source paper's analysis protocol: SOAPnuke was used to process the raw data, throwing out any read that contained adapters or uncalled bases, had a mean Phred below 15, or lacked an exact constant-primer or identifier match. High-quality paired reads were merged with COPE v1.2.5, and unique nucleotide sequences were defined as clonotypes. MiTCR v1.1 was used to align clonotypes to the IMGT TRBV, TRBD and TRBJ reference segments. Analysis was restricted to V-J combinations with a frequency above 0.0001, which covered about 99% of repertoires. A TCS score was defined as the ratio between F50 (clonal expansion) and ExV (chaos), using BLOSUM62-based TCRdist between CDR3 peptides within each V-J. Welch's t-statistics and random forest reduced roughly 530 V-J features to fewer than 15, which were used in a naive Bayes classifier (R e1071). TCRdb ran its own pipeline on the public reads, namely fastp trimming at Q25 and MiXCR clone calling, and kept in-frame beta chains. Entries are consolidated by CDR3 protein sequence, retaining the most common genes and DNA. These V and J calls originate from TCRdb's pipeline instead of the authors' own analysis. Here the sample has around 520,000 distinct CDR3 sequences; about 15% occur a single time. Clones ranked in the top ten supply 14% of the sample.

Stable Graves' hyperthyroidism was defined as no progression to ophthalmopathy during 18 months of follow-up. Hyperthyroidism patients were aged 18 to 65 years and newly diagnosed, with disease duration of less than 2 months. Any patient with an uncontrolled infection, another autoimmune disease, pregnancy or lactation was excluded. Diagnoses were based on clinical symptoms, serum thyroxine and TRAb, thyroid ultrasound and orbital computed tomography. PBMCs were isolated from about 9.2 ml of fresh peripheral blood by Ficoll-Paque density gradient centrifugation. Total RNA was extracted with Trizol reagent, and quality was checked on an Agilent 2100 Bioanalyzer. Concerning this clonotype itself: Its specific antigen is unknown. No much larger clonotype is one base removed from it; base qualities were not supplied.

This TCR was recovered from a woman in her forties with Graves' hyperthyroidism. The sequenced sample was blood. The sequence links TRBV24-1 to TRBJ1-2, with the identity of the D gene unclear. In nucleotides, the sequence is TGTGCCACCAGTGATTCAGGAAACTATGGCTACACCTTC. It codes for CATSDSGNYGYTF.